This is a list of T cell receptor beta chains from one sample in a study of T cell responses to AZD1222 COVID-19 vaccine. Generated by immunoSEQ multiplex PCR, the TCRdb table keeps only in-frame clones and is missing some. There are fewer than 100,000 clones in the sample; 70% to 90% occur only once, and around an eighth lies in the top ten. The specimen comprised peripheral blood, sampled on day 0 of AZD1222 vaccination. These receptors all stem from an adult in good health. CDR3s include the opening cysteine and the closing phenylalanine or tryptophan. Fields, in order: V gene, CDR3 protein.

>TRBV30
CAWSATGEQPQHF
>TRBV6-2/TRBV6-3
CASSYQGISNQPQHF
>TRBV18
CASSPRQVMNTEAFF
>TRBV5-3
CARSPGQITGANVLTF
>TRBV29-1
CSVSSGGDYEQYF
>TRBV30
CAWSTGNSNQPQHF
>TRBV21-1
CASSKIAGGRPQNTGELFF
>TRBV5-1
CASSFTSYEQYF
>TRBV10-3
CATDSGVNYNSPLHF
>TRBV6-2/TRBV6-3
CASSFSGYGYTF
>TRBV9
CASSPSLTTYEQYF
>TRBV24-1
CATSDFPDRGYGYTF
>TRBV7-7
CASSLRLAGEQETQYF
>TRBV5-8
CASRAGSGADTQYF
>TRBV7-6
CASSIQASYSGNTIYF
>TRBV28
CASSFGYQPQHF
>TRBV5-4
CASSPSTGPQETQYF
>TRBV7-8
CASSPTGYEQYF
>TRBV9
CASSVDGAANYGYTF
>TRBV18
CASSPVGASNTGELFF
>TRBV7-2
CASSFGGATDTQYF
>TRBV23-1
CASSQGGRTKRDIQYF
>TRBV27
CASTFEEGGSPLHF
>TRBV7-3
CASSLKDPRSSGANVLTF
>TRBV5-8
CASSEGLGNYEQYF
>TRBV5-1
CASSLTGTGDNEQFF
>TRBV5-1
CASRTPVGLHGELFF
>TRBV19
CASSPWTHYNEQFF
>TRBV5-6
CASRRGQNNQPQHF
>TRBV5-6
CASSRRTGNSPLHF
>TRBV7-8
CASSLRGPGTGYGYTF
>TRBV12-3/TRBV12-4
CASSLGRNYGYTF
>TRBV7-2
CASSLTRTEGYTF